Following are 21 T cell receptor beta chains from one sample sequenced in a study of shared clonotypes between healthy human individuals. CD8 cells classed as naive were CD45RO-negative and positively selected for CCR7, excluding terminally differentiated effector memory CD45RA+ cells. Produced via immunoSEQ multiplex PCR; TCRdb's table is partial and in-frame only. The sample lists some 2 million clones; about 95% were seen once. Sequenced sample: naive CD8+ T cells sorted from blood. These receptor sequences come from a man between 18 and 35 years old in good health.

The V gene is TRBV5-1, the J gene TRBJ2-3; 11 bases match TRBD2. Trimming took 3 bases from V and 3 from J; bases not matched to a gene: 3. This CDR3 has 15 amino acids. Germline values: CDR1 SGHRS, CDR2 YFSETQ. The CDR3 coding sequence is TGCGCCAGCAGCTCCTTAGCGGGGGGGACAGATACGCAGTATTTT. Its translation: CASSSLAGGTDTQYF. Variable domain in full (rest from reference TRBV5-1 and TRBJ2-3): KAGVTQTPRYLIKTRGQQVTLSCSPISGHRSVSWYQQTPGQGLQFLFEYFSETQRNKGNFPGRFSGRQFSNSRSEMNVSTLELGDSALYLCASSSLAGGTDTQYFGPGTRLTVL.

V and J are TRBV2 and TRBJ1-1; D is perhaps TRBD1 (5 bases). Germline V lookup: CDR1 SNHLY, CDR2 FYNNEI. Trimming stripped 4 bases from V and 7 bases from J, with 16 bases between. CDR3 length equals 14 residues. CDR3 coding DNA: TGTGCCAGCAGTGCCAGAGGGGAGGATGATGAAGCTTTCTTT. It encodes CASSARGEDDEAFF.

The chain joins TRBV5-1 to TRBJ2-2, with D possibly TRBD2 on 6 matching bases. V gave up 2 bases and J gave up 3 bases, with 8 bases separating them. The germline CDR1 and CDR2 sequences are SGHRS and YFSETQ. The CDR3 is 14 amino acids. CDR3: CASSFREHTGELFF. In DNA form, the CDR3 reads TGCGCCAGCAGCTTTCGGGAGCACACCGGGGAGCTGTTTTTT.

This sequence joins TRBV5-4 and TRBJ1-2; D is undetermined. Per germline, CDR1 SGHNT and CDR2 YYREEE (reference sequence). The CDR3 extends over 15 amino acids. V was trimmed by 4 bases and J by 2 bases, leaving 15 bases between them. CDR3 nucleotide sequence: TGTGCCAGCAGCCAAAACTTTTTCGGAAACTATGGCTACACCTTC. Its translation is CASSQNFFGNYGYTF.

The rearrangement uses TRBV5-8 and TRBJ1-5; D perhaps matches TRBD1 (6 bases). The CDR3 has 14 residues. In germline, CDR1 is SGHTS, CDR2 YDEGEE. Trimming took 2 bases from V and 4 from J, leaving 10 bases between them. This CDR3 reads CASSFSQGNQPQHF. The CDR3 DNA is TGTGCCAGCAGCTTTAGTCAGGGGAATCAGCCCCAGCATTTT.

This chain joins TRBV27 and TRBJ1-1; possible D gene TRBD1, 5 bases. CDR1 is MNHEY and CDR2 is SMNVEV in the germline V gene (reference sequence). The CDR3 runs 15 residues. The V gene lost 6 bases and the J gene lost 2 bases, with 16 bases spanning the gap. The CDR3 is CASSPLQGYNTEAFF. As DNA, the CDR3 is TGTGCCAGCAGCCCTCTCCAGGGTTACAACACTGAAGCTTTCTTT.

This chain connects TRBV18 to TRBJ1-1; D unresolved. CDR3 length: 13 amino acids. Trimming took 4 bases from V and 5 from J, leaving 11 bases between them. Germline V gene lookup returns CDR1 KGHSH and CDR2 LQKENI. This chain's CDR3 is CASSLDPGTEAFF. The CDR3 DNA sequence: TGTGCCAGCTCACTAGACCCGGGAACTGAAGCTTTCTTT.

The chain combines TRBV6-1 with TRBJ2-7, with D unresolved. Looked up from germline, CDR1 is MNHNS and CDR2 is SASEGT. Trimming left V 4 bases short and J 2 bases short, with 9 bases between. There are 13 residues in the CDR3. CDR3 sequence reads: CASSVQSPYEQYF. The CDR3 nucleotides read TGTGCCAGCAGTGTACAGAGTCCCTACGAGCAGTACTTC.

This clone was picked up one time. The chain uses TRBV18 and TRBJ2-3, with 9 bases matching TRBD1. The J segment lost 2 bases and the V segment lost 0 bases, leaving 3 bases of the junction unmatched. There are 16 residues in the CDR3. The germline gives CDR1 KGHSH, CDR2 LQKENI. Here the CDR3 DNA reads TGTGCCAGCTCACCACCGGACAGGGGATACACAGATACGCAGTATTTT. As protein: CASSPPDRGYTDTQYF.

This chain connects TRBV5-1 to TRBJ2-1; 12 nucleotides match TRBD2. Per the germline V gene, CDR1 is SGHRS and CDR2 is YFSETQ. There are 18 residues in the CDR3. After removal of 4 bases from V and 0 bases from J, the junction contained 8 bases not matched to a gene. CDR3 in DNA: TGCGCCAGCAGCCGGACTAGCGGGGATCTTAGCTCCTACAATGAGCAGTTCTTC. Translating it yields CASSRTSGDLSSYNEQFF.

The chain links TRBV2 to TRBJ1-5; 7 bases line up with TRBD1. Trimming removed 7 bases from V and 3 bases from J; junction bases left unmatched: 12. The germline V gene encodes CDR1 SNHLY and CDR2 FYNNEI. The CDR3 loop spans 16 amino acids. CDR3 bases: TGTGCCAGCAAGGGCGGACAGGCTGCCTACAATCAGCCCCAGCATTTT. Encoded protein: CASKGGQAAYNQPQHF.

The V gene is TRBV11-2, the J gene TRBJ1-1; 7 bases map to TRBD1. Per the germline V gene, CDR1 is SGHAT and CDR2 is FQNNGV. CDR3 length equals 14 residues. V lost 5 bases and J lost 6; bases outside the gene matches: 9. CDR3 residues: CASSNRGGAAEAFF. The CDR3 DNA sequence: TGTGCCAGCAGCAACAGGGGTGGAGCAGCTGAAGCTTTCTTT.

The rearrangement joins TRBV25-1 to TRBJ1-1; 11 nucleotides match TRBD1. The germline CDR1 and CDR2 sequences are MGHDK and SYGVNS. The CDR3 consists of 16 residues. With 3 bases clipped from V and 3 bases from J, the junction kept 6 bases outside the gene matches. The CDR3 DNA follows: TGTGCCAGCAGTGACCCCAGGGACAGGGGGGACACTGAAGCTTTCTTT. Its translation: CASSDPRDRGDTEAFF.

The rearrangement links TRBV30 to TRBJ1-2; possibly TRBD1 for D (5 bases). This CDR3 spans 12 amino acids. Trimming took off 7 bases at V and 6 bases at J, with 15 bases between the two ends. CDR1 and CDR2 (germline): GTSNPN, SVGIG (reference sequence). As DNA, the CDR3 is TGTGCCTACCCAGGGAGGGGCCATGGCTACACCTTC. Amino acids: CAYPGRGHGYTF.

The chain carries TRBV5-6 and TRBJ2-7; D could derive from TRBD1 or TRBD2 (5 bases each). This CDR3 is built from 15 residues. Germline loops: CDR1 SGHDT, CDR2 YYEEEE. The V end lost 6 bases, the J end lost 2 bases, and 18 bases lay between the germline ends. CDR3 sequence (DNA): TGTGCCAGCACCTCTGATGGTCGGGGCGCCTACGAGCAGTACTTC. As protein: CASTSDGRGAYEQYF.

This rearrangement joins TRBV29-1 to TRBJ1-2, with TRBD1 matching over 7 bases. Germline V gene lookup returns CDR1 SQVTM and CDR2 ANQGSEA. The CDR3 length is 13 residues. With V trimmed by 3 bases and J by 2 bases, 3 bases remained unmatched. The CDR3 nucleotides read TGCAGCGTTGATACAGGGGAGAACTATGGCTACACCTTC. This gives the protein CSVDTGENYGYTF.

This clone showed up just a few times. The rearrangement joins TRBV5-6 to TRBJ1-2; the D is unclear. V gave up 3 bases and J gave up 3 bases, with 12 bases separating them. The CDR3 contains 14 residues. The V gene's germline CDR1 is SGHDT and CDR2 YYEEEE. The CDR3 coding sequence is TGTGCCAGCAGCTGGGAAACAGCGGACTATGGCTACACCTTC. This encodes CASSWETADYGYTF.

The V call is TRBV25-1, the J call TRBJ2-2; 8 bases are a match to TRBD1. V lost 4 bases and J lost 1; bases outside the gene matches: 5. CDR1 MGHDK and CDR2 SYGVNS come from the germline V gene. The CDR3 is made up of 16 amino acids. The CDR3 sequence: CASSAQTGGNTGELFF. The CDR3 region has the DNA TGTGCCAGCAGTGCCCAAACAGGGGGGAACACCGGGGAGCTGTTTTTT.

The chain employs TRBV18 and TRBJ2-7; 9 nucleotides line up with TRBD1. The V and J ends lost 5 bases and 2 bases, in that order; junction bases with no gene match: 7. The CDR3 runs to 15 residues. Per germline, CDR1 KGHSH and CDR2 LQKENI. CDR3 residues: CASSADRQGAYEQYF. Here the CDR3 DNA reads TGTGCCAGCTCAGCCGACCGACAGGGGGCCTACGAGCAGTACTTC.

DNA for the CDR3: TGTGCCAGCAGTGAATTGAGGGTTCCTTATCAGCCCCAGCATTTT. It specifies CASSELRVPYQPQHF. The V gene is TRBV6-1, the J gene TRBJ1-5; D ambiguous. V lost 2 bases and J lost 5, with 13 bases in between. The CDR3 covers 15 residues. Germline values: CDR1 MNHNS, CDR2 SASEGT.

The chain couples TRBV4-1 to TRBJ2-1; the D is unclear. Germline V gene lookup returns CDR1 MGHRA and CDR2 YSYEKL. The CDR3 covers 13 residues. V dropped 6 bases and J dropped 7 bases, with 13 bases sitting between them. The CDR3 is CASSLSPLNEQFF. Here the CDR3 DNA reads TGCGCCAGCAGTCTCTCCCCATTGAATGAGCAGTTCTTC.